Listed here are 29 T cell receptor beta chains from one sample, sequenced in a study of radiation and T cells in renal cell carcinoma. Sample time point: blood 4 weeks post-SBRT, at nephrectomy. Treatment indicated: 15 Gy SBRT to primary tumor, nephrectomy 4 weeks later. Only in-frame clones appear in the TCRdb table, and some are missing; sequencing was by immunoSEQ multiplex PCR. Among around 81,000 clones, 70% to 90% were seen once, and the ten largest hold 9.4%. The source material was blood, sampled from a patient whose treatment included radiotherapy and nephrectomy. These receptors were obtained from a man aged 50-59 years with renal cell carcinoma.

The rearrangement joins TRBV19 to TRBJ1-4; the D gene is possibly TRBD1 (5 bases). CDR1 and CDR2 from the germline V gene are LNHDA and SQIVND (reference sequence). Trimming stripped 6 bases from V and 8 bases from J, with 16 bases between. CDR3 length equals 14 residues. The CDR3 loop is CASSIQGIGEKLFF. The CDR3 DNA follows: TGTGCCAGTAGCATTCAGGGTATTGGGGAAAAACTGTTTTTT. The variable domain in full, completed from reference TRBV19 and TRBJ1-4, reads DGGITQSPKYLFRKEGQNVTLSCEQNLNHDAMYWYRQDPGQGLRLIYYSQIVNDFQKGDIAEGYSVSREKKESFPLTVTSAQKNPTAFYLCASSIQGIGEKLFFGSGTQLSVL.

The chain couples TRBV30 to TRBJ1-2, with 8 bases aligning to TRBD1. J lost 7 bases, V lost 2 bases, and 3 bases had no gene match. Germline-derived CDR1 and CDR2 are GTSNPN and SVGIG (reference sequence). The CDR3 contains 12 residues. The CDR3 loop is CAWSQGAVGYTF. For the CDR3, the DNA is TGTGCCTGGAGTCAGGGGGCTGTTGGCTACACCTTC.

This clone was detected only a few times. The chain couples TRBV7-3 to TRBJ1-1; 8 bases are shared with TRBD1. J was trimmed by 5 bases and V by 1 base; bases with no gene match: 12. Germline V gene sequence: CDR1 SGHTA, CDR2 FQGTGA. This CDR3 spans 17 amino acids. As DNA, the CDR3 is TGTGCCAGCAGCTTAAGCCCCCCCGGACAGGGTGGGACTGAAGCTTTCTTT. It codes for CASSLSPPGQGGTEAFF.

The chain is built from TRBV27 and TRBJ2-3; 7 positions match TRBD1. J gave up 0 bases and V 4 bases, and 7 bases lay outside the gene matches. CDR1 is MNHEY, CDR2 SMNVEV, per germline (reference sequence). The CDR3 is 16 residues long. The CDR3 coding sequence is TGTGCCAGCAGTTCGTCCAGGGGGTTTAGCACAGATACGCAGTATTTT. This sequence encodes CASSSSRGFSTDTQYF.

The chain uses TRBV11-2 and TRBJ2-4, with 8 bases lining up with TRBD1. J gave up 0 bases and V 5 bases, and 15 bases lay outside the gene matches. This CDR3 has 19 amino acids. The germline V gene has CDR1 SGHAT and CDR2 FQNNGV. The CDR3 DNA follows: TGTGCCAGCAGCCACTTCCCGGGACAGGTTCAACCAGCCAAAAACATTCAGTACTTC. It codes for CASSHFPGQVQPAKNIQYF.

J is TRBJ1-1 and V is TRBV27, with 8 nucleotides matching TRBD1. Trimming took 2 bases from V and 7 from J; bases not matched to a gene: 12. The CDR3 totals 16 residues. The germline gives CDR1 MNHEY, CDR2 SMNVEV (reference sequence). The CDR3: CASSLLRAGGIGEAFF. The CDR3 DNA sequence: TGTGCCAGCAGTTTACTTCGGGCAGGGGGCATAGGTGAAGCTTTCTTT.

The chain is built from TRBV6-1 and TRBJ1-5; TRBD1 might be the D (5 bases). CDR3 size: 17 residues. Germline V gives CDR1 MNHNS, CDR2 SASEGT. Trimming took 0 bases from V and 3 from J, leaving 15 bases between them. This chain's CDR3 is CASSEALLGVFNQPQHF. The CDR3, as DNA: TGTGCCAGCAGTGAAGCGCTTCTGGGGGTTTTCAATCAGCCCCAGCATTTT.

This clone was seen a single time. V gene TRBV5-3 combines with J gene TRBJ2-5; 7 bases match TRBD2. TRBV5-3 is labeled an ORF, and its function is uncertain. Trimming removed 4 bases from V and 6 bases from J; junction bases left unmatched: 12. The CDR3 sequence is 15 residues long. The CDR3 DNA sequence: TGTGCCAGAAGCCCACCCGGGACTACCGACAAGACCCAGTACTTC. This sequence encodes CARSPPGTTDKTQYF.

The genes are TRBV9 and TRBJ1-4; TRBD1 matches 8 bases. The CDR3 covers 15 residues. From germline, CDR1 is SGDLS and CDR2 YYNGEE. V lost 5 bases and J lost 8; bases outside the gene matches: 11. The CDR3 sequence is CASSLNQGAGEKLFF. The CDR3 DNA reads TGTGCCAGCAGTCTGAACCAGGGGGCTGGCGAAAAACTGTTTTTT.

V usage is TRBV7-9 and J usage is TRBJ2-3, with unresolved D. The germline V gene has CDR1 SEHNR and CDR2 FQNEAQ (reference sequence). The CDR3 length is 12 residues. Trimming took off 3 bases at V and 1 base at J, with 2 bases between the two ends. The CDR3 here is CASSFGTDTQYF. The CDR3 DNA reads TGTGCCAGCAGCTTCGGCACAGATACGCAGTATTTT.

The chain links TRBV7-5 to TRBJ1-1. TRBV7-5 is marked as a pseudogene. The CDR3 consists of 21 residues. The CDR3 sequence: CARSPFYSRGFGSLPDTEAFF. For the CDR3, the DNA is TGTGCCAGAAGCCCCTTCTACAGCCGGGGGTTCGGCTCTCTCCCGGACACTGAAGCTTTCTTT.

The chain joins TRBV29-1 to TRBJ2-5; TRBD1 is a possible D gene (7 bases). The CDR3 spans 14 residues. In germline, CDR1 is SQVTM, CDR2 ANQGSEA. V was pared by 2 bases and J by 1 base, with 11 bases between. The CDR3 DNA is TGCAGCGTTGAACAGGGGGACTTCCAAGAGACCCAGTACTTC. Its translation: CSVEQGDFQETQYF.

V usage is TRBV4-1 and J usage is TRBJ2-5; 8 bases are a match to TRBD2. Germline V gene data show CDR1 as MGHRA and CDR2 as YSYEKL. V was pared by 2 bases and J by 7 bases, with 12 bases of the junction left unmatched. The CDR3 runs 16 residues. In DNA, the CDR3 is TGCGCCAGCAGCCAAACCCCGGGACTAGTGGCGGTGACCCAGTACTTC. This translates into CASSQTPGLVAVTQYF.

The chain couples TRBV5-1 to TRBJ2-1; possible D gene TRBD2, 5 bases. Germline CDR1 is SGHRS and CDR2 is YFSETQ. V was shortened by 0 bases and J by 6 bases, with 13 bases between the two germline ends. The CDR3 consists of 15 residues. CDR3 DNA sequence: TGCGCCAGCAGCTTGGAGCCGGGATTTAGCAATGAGCAGTTCTTC. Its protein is CASSLEPGFSNEQFF.

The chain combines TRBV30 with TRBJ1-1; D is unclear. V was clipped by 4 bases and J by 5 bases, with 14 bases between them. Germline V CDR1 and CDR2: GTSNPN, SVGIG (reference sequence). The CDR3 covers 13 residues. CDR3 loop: CAWNLAGDTEAFF. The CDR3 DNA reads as TGTGCCTGGAACCTCGCGGGTGATACTGAAGCTTTCTTT.

For the CDR3, the DNA is TGTGCCAGCAGCCTGCGGTACGAGCAGTACTTC. Protein: CASSLRYEQYF. The rearrangement joins TRBV5-8 to TRBJ2-7; no firm D call. The CDR3 is 11 amino acids. Germline V gene data show CDR1 as SGHTS and CDR2 as YDEGEE. V shed 4 bases and J shed 4 bases, with 6 bases lying between them.

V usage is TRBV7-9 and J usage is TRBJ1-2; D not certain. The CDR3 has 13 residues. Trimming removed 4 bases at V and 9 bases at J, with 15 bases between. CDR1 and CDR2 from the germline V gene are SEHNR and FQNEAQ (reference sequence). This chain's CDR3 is CASSSEGAMSYTF. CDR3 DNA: TGTGCCAGCAGCTCAGAGGGAGCTATGAGCTACACCTTC. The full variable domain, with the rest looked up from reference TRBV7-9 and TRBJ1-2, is DTGVSQNPRHKITKRGQNVTFRCDPISEHNRLYWYRQTLGQGPEFLTYFQNEAQLEKSRLLSDRFSAERPKGSFSTLEIQRTEQGDSAMYLCASSSEGAMSYTFGSGTRLTVV.

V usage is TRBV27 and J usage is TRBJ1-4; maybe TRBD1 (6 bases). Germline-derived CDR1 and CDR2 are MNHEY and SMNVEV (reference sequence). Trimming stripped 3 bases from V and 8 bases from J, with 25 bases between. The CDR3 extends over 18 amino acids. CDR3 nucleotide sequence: TGTGCCAGCAGTTTTAATTCTATGAGGGGGTGTTTCGTAGAAAAACTGTTTTTT. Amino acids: CASSFNSMRGCFVEKLFF.

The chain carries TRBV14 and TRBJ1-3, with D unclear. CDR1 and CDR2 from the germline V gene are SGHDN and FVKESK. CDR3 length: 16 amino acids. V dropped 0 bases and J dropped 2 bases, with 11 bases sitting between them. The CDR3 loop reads CASSQEGRIPGNTIYF. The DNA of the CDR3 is TGTGCCAGCAGCCAAGAAGGCAGGATCCCTGGAAACACCATATATTTT.

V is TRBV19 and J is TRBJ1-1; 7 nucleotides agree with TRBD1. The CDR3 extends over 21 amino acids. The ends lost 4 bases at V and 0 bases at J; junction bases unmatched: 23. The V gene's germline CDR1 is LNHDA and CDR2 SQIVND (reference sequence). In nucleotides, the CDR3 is TGTGCCAGTAGTAAGGGGATATCCGGGACAGCTATATGGGGCATGAACACTGAAGCTTTCTTT. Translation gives CASSKGISGTAIWGMNTEAFF.

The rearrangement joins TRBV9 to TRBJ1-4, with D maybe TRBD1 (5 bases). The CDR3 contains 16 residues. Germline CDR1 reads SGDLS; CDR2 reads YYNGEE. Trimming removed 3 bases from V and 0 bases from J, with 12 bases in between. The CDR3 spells CASSAQGGATNEKLFF. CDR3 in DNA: TGTGCCAGCAGCGCGCAGGGAGGGGCAACTAATGAAAAACTGTTTTTT.

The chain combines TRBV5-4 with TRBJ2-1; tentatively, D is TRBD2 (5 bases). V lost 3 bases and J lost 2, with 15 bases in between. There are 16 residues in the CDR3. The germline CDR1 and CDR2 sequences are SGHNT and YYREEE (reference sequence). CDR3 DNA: TGTGCCAGCAGCTCCGATGAGGGCCTCCCCTACAATGAGCAGTTCTTC. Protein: CASSSDEGLPYNEQFF.

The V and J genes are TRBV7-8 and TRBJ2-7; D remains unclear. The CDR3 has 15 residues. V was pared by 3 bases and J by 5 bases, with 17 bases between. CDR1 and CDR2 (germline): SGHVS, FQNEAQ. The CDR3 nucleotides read TGTGCCAGCAGCTTTTACCCCTCCCCTACGGACGAGCAGTACTTC. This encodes CASSFYPSPTDEQYF.

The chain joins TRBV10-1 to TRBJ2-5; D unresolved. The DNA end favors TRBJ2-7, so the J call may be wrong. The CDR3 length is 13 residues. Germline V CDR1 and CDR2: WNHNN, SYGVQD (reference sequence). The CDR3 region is CASSAVAGYEQYF. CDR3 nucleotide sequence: TGCGCCAGCAGTGCCGTAGCAGGCTACGAGCAGTACTTC.

CDR3 nucleotides: TGTGCCAGCAGCTTAAGGGGCAGGGACACTGAAGCTTTCTTT. Translation: CASSLRGRDTEAFF. The chain joins TRBV7-9 to TRBJ1-1; D is possibly TRBD1 (5 bases). The ends were cut back, 2 bases at V and 3 bases at J, with 10 bases in the middle. This CDR3 contains 14 residues. The germline gives CDR1 SEHNR, CDR2 FQNEAQ (reference sequence).

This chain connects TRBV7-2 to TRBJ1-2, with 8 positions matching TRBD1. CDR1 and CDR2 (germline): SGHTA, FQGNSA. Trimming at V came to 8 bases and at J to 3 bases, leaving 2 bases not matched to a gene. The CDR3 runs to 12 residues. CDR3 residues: CASQDRDYGYTF. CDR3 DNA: TGTGCCAGCCAGGACAGGGACTATGGCTACACCTTC.

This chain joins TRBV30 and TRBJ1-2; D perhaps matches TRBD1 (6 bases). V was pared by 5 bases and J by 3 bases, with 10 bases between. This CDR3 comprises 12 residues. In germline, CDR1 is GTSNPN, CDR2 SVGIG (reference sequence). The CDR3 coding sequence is TGTGCCTGGGGGGGGCATCACTATGGCTACACCTTC. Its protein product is CAWGGHHYGYTF.

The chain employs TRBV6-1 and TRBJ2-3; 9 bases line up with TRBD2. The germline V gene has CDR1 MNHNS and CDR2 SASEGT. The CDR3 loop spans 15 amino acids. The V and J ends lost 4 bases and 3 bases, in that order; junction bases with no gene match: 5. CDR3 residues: CASSGYSGRTDTQYF. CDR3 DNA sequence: TGTGCCAGCAGTGGTTATAGCGGGAGAACAGATACGCAGTATTTT.

The CDR3 region has the DNA TGTGCCAGCAGCCGACTGACCACCTACAATGAGCAGTTCTTC. This sequence encodes CASSRLTTYNEQFF. This chain joins TRBV6-1 and TRBJ2-1, with D uncertain. The CDR3 is made up of 14 amino acids. Germline CDR1 reads MNHNS; CDR2 reads SASEGT. V lost 6 bases and J 2 bases, leaving 11 bases between the germline ends.